These 15 T cell receptor beta chains were all obtained from the same sample, sequenced in a study of vaccination and CD4 T cells after COVID-19. Sequenced with the Oncomine TCR Beta short-read assay was DNA taken from cultured CD4+ T cells. TCRdb independently ran MiXCR on the PCR reads; one entry per CDR3 protein. The sample has thousands of distinct CDR3 sequences; 64% are singletons. Noted treatment: roughly 10-day PBMC culture with coronavirus spike peptide pools or control peptides (ViraFEST assay). Antigen specificity for these receptors is unknown. The sequencing sample was made of CD4+ T cells from blood, cultured in vitro. The receptors here all came from a human donor who had recovered from COVID-19.

The V and J genes are TRBV20-1 and TRBJ2-2, with a weak D call TRBD2 (6 bases). The ends were cut back, 4 bases at V and 1 base at J, with 10 bases in the middle. The CDR3 sequence is 14 residues long. Germline CDR1 reads DFQATT; CDR2 reads SNEGSKA (reference sequence). The CDR3 sequence: CSAILARNTGELFF. The CDR3, as DNA: TGCAGTGCTATACTAGCAAGGAACACCGGGGAGCTGTTTTTT.

The chain is built from TRBV20-1 and TRBJ1-1, with D tentatively TRBD1 (5 bases). In germline, CDR1 is DFQATT, CDR2 SNEGSKA (reference sequence). CDR3 length: 14 residues. The ends were cut back, 3 bases at V and 1 base at J, with 12 bases in the middle. CDR3 loop: CSARDRRGNTEAFF. The CDR3 region has the DNA TGCAGTGCTAGGGATAGGAGGGGGAACACTGAAGCTTTCTTT.

This clonotype showed up just once. The chain is built from TRBV4-2 and TRBJ2-7; the D gene is possibly TRBD2 (6 bases). Trimming cost V 2 bases and J 3 bases, with 11 bases left between them. The CDR3 totals 14 residues. Germline assignment: CDR1 LGHNA and CDR2 YNFKEQ. The CDR3 here is CASSQYRGNYEQYF. CDR3 DNA: TGTGCCAGCAGCCAATACCGGGGGAACTACGAGCAGTACTTC.

A single count supports this clonotype. The V gene is TRBV6-1, the J gene TRBJ2-7, with D unclear. The V end lost 0 bases, the J end lost 6 bases, and 12 bases lay between the germline ends. The CDR3 is 14 residues long. Germline loops: CDR1 MNHNS, CDR2 SASEGT. Here the CDR3 DNA reads TGTGCCAGCAGTGAAGCGCAAAGGTCCGTCGAGCAGTACTTC. It encodes CASSEAQRSVEQYF.

The rearrangement links TRBV20-1 to TRBJ2-3; D is unresolved. CDR3 length: 13 amino acids. Trimming took 3 bases from V and 1 from J, leaving 8 bases between them. The germline V gene encodes CDR1 DFQATT and CDR2 SNEGSKA (reference sequence). CDR3 protein: CSARVVGTDTQYF. The CDR3 region has the DNA TGCAGTGCTAGGGTGGTCGGCACAGATACGCAGTATTTT.

The chain joins TRBV19 to TRBJ2-3; D gene uncertain. The CDR3 has 14 amino acids. Per germline, CDR1 LNHDA and CDR2 SQIVND (reference sequence). The germline V and J ends were trimmed by 3 bases and 4 bases, with 11 bases remaining between them. The CDR3 spells CASSIRTGPDTQYF. The CDR3 nucleotides read TGTGCCAGTAGTATTAGGACGGGCCCAGATACGCAGTATTTT.

V usage is TRBV7-8 and J usage is TRBJ1-2; no firm D call. Trimming removed 5 bases at V and 8 bases at J, with 15 bases between. This CDR3 spans 13 amino acids. Per the germline V gene, CDR1 is SGHVS and CDR2 is FQNEAQ. The CDR3 loop is CASSQREGSGYTF. CDR3 coding DNA: TGTGCCAGCAGCCAGCGGGAGGGTTCCGGCTACACCTTC.

The chain joins TRBV12-3 or TRBV12-4 to TRBJ1-6; 7 nucleotides line up with TRBD1. The CDR3 is made up of 14 amino acids. V gave up 7 bases and J gave up 6 bases; unmatched junction bases: 6. CDR3: CASTQGVPNSPLHF. The DNA for the CDR3 is TGTGCCAGCACCCAGGGGGTTCCTAATTCACCCCTCCACTTT.

The chain is built from TRBV6-5 and TRBJ1-1; 7 positions agree with TRBD1. The CDR3 extends over 14 amino acids. Germline loops: CDR1 MNHEY, CDR2 SVGAGI. V was pared by 0 bases and J by 8 bases, with 6 bases of the junction left unmatched. CDR3 sequence reads: CASSYSPGQQEAFF. CDR3 nucleotide sequence: TGTGCCAGCAGTTACTCTCCGGGACAGCAAGAAGCTTTCTTT.

This clonotype is a singleton in its sample. The CDR3 DNA reads TGTGCCAGCAGTGGAAGGACGAACGGCGGGGAGCTGTTTTTT. This sequence encodes CASSGRTNGGELFF. The V and J genes are TRBV6-1 and TRBJ2-2; the D is unclear. V lost 4 bases and J 7 bases, leaving 13 bases between the germline ends. The length of the CDR3 is 14 residues. Per the germline V gene, CDR1 is MNHNS and CDR2 is SASEGT.

V and J are TRBV27 and TRBJ2-5; perhaps TRBD2 as D (5 bases). This CDR3 comprises 15 residues. In germline, CDR1 is MNHEY, CDR2 SMNVEV (reference sequence). The germline V and J ends were trimmed by 5 bases and 4 bases, with 17 bases remaining between them. This CDR3 reads CASSDPARAGETQYF. The CDR3 region has the DNA TGTGCCAGCAGTGATCCCGCGAGGGCGGGAGAGACCCAGTACTTC.

The chain links TRBV27 to TRBJ1-1, with 7 positions matching TRBD1. From germline, CDR1 is MNHEY and CDR2 SMNVEV (reference sequence). With V trimmed by 4 bases and J by 8 bases, 10 bases remained unmatched. CDR3 length equals 14 residues. The CDR3 here is CASSYRGGQREAFF. The CDR3 DNA is TGTGCCAGCAGTTATCGAGGGGGCCAGCGAGAAGCTTTCTTT.

This clonotype was seen a few times. The chain links TRBV19 to TRBJ1-1; 7 nucleotides align to TRBD1. After removal of 1 base from V and 1 base from J, the junction contained 3 bases not matched to a gene. This CDR3 has 15 amino acids. Per germline, CDR1 LNHDA and CDR2 SQIVND (reference sequence). The CDR3, as DNA: TGTGCCAGTAGTATAGTGGGGACAGCGAACACTGAAGCTTTCTTT. Translated, it gives CASSIVGTANTEAFF. Full variable domain (outside the CDR3, taken from reference TRBV19 and TRBJ1-1): DGGITQSPKYLFRKEGQNVTLSCEQNLNHDAMYWYRQDPGQGLRLIYYSQIVNDFQKGDIAEGYSVSREKKESFPLTVTSAQKNPTAFYLCASSIVGTANTEAFFGQGTRLTVV.

The chain couples TRBV6-1 to TRBJ1-2, with D hard to call. Between the trimmed V and J ends, which lost 5 bases and 6 bases, there was a span of 7 bases. The CDR3 consists of 11 residues. Germline lookup yields CDR1 MNHNS and CDR2 SASEGT. Here the CDR3 DNA reads TGTGCCAGCAGTACAGAAGATGGCTACACCTTC. Its protein product is CASSTEDGYTF.

This chain joins TRBV7-3 and TRBJ2-7; no definite D call. CDR1 SGHTA and CDR2 FQGTGA come from the germline V gene. The CDR3 has 13 amino acids. V lost 4 bases and J lost 6, with 13 bases in between. The CDR3 DNA reads TGTGCCAGCAGCTCCCTATACGGATCCGAGCAGTACTTC. It codes for CASSSLYGSEQYF.